This T cell receptor (beta chain) was profiled in a study of shared clonotypes between healthy human individuals. Sequencing used immunoSEQ multiplex PCR; TCRdb keeps in-frame clones, though not all of them. The data show roughly 1,500,000 clones, nearly 99% seen once. General study results and limits: Between several donors, naive CD4 clonotypes were shared at a level of around 5.2%. Non-shared clonotypes were found to have lower generation probabilities than the clonotypes that were shared by all four of the sorted-subset donors.

For this clone: Its antigen is currently unknown.

The donors were all Caucasian adults (living in Nashville, Tennessee). The CDR3 loop spans 14 amino acids. The germline V gene encodes CDR1 SGHTA and CDR2 FQGNSA. The V segment lost 5 bases and the J segment 0 bases; nucleotides outside the gene matches: 4. The sample consisted of naive CD4+ T cells sorted from blood. Noted subset: CD45RA+ positively selected. The chain carries TRBV7-2 and TRBJ2-7; 7 bases agree with TRBD1. The clonotype originates from a man aged 25 to 40 in good health. CDR3 region: CASSLGTASYEQYF. The CDR3 DNA is TGTGCCAGCAGCCTCGGGACAGCCTCCTACGAGCAGTACTTC.